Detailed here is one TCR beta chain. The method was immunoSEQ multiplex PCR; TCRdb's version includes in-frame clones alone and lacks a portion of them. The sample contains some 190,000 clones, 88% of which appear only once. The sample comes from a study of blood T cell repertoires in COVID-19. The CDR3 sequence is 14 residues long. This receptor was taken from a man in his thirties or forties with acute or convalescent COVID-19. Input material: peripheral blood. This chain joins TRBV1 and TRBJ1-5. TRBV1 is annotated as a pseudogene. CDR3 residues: CTSSRGCGGQPQHF. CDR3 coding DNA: TGCACCAGCAGCCGAGGTTGTGGCGGTCAGCCCCAGCATTTT.